Below, 26 T cell receptor beta chains from the same sample are listed, as sequenced in a study of identical twins. TCRdb analysed the 5' RACE reads with MiXCR anew, one entry per CDR3 protein. This sample has some 500,000 distinct CDR3 sequences, with 20% to 25% found just once. This sample also belongs to another study, concerning T cells expressing NK-cell markers.

The specimen was CD4+ T cells sorted from blood. The origin of the receptors is a woman younger than 30 in good health.

This clonotype came up a few times. The CDR3 nucleotides are TGTGCCAGCACGAAAGATTCCTACAATGAGCAGTTCTTC. The encoded protein is CASTKDSYNEQFF. V gene TRBV7-2 combines with J gene TRBJ2-1; no reliable D call. CDR1 SGHTA and CDR2 FQGNSA come from the germline V gene. Trimming removed 7 bases at V and 1 base at J, with 8 bases between. The CDR3 covers 13 residues.

This clonotype has more than one count but fewer than ten. The rearrangement uses TRBV29-1 and TRBJ2-7, with 8 bases fitting TRBD2. Germline CDR1 reads SQVTM; CDR2 reads ANQGSEA. J lost 3 bases, V lost 5 bases, and 9 bases had no gene match. This CDR3 is built from 14 residues. The CDR3 nucleotides read TGCAGCGTTTCGCTGAGCGGGGGCAGCTACGAGCAGTACTTC. This translates into CSVSLSGGSYEQYF.

This clonotype has more than one count but fewer than ten. The chain carries TRBV20-1 and TRBJ2-3; 7 nucleotides agree with TRBD2. There are 14 residues in the CDR3. The J segment lost 3 bases and the V segment lost 6 bases, leaving 9 bases of the junction unmatched. Germline lookup yields CDR1 DFQATT and CDR2 SNEGSKA (reference sequence). CDR3 loop: CSASRTSGTDTQYF. CDR3 nucleotides: TGCAGTGCCTCTAGGACTAGTGGGACAGATACGCAGTATTTT.

The chain is built from TRBV7-9 and TRBJ2-1, with D perhaps TRBD1 (5 bases). In germline, CDR1 is SEHNR, CDR2 FQNEAQ (reference sequence). This CDR3 spans 16 amino acids. V lost 3 bases and J 2 bases, leaving 14 bases between the germline ends. CDR3 sequence reads: CASSLGRQLTYNEQFF. The CDR3 region has the DNA TGTGCCAGCAGCTTGGGGCGGCAGCTAACCTACAATGAGCAGTTCTTC.

A few counts support this clonotype. The rearrangement links TRBV6-6 to TRBJ2-1, with D tentatively TRBD2 (5 bases). Per germline, CDR1 MNHNY and CDR2 SVGAGI (reference sequence). V lost 5 bases to trimming and J lost 3 bases, with 8 bases between them. The CDR3 sequence is 13 residues long. The CDR3 here is CASSARDYNEQFF. The CDR3 bases are TGTGCCAGCAGTGCCCGGGACTACAATGAGCAGTTCTTC.

CDR3: CASSSSGHLRSPLHF. CDR3 in DNA: TGTGCCAGCAGCTCCTCCGGGCATTTGCGCTCACCCCTCCACTTT. This chain connects TRBV12-3 or TRBV12-4 to TRBJ1-6; no clear D. Trimming removed 6 bases at V and 10 bases at J, with 19 bases between. The CDR3 runs 15 residues.

The chain is built from TRBV20-1 and TRBJ2-3; D unresolved. The length of the CDR3 is 18 residues. CDR1 is DFQATT and CDR2 is SNEGSKA in the germline V gene (reference sequence). Trimming left V 0 bases short and J 3 bases short, with 22 bases between. The CDR3, as DNA: TGCAGTGCTAGAGATATGAAGGGAACCCGATCTGTGACAGATACGCAGTATTTT. Its translation: CSARDMKGTRSVTDTQYF.

This clonotype was recorded a few times. The CDR3 DNA follows: TGCAGTGCTAGTCCTACAGGGGGGGTTCGAGAGCAGTACTTC. Translating gives CSASPTGGVREQYF. The V gene is TRBV20-1, the J gene TRBJ2-7; TRBD1 is a possible D gene (8 bases). The CDR3 length is 14 residues. Germline values: CDR1 DFQATT, CDR2 SNEGSKA (reference sequence). Between the trimmed V and J ends, which lost 3 bases and 7 bases, there was a span of 19 bases.

This clonotype was observed a few times. V gene TRBV7-9 combines with J gene TRBJ2-7; the D gene could be TRBD1 or TRBD2 (5 bases each). The CDR3 totals 13 residues. Germline-derived CDR1 and CDR2 are SEHNR and FQNEAQ (reference sequence). V was shortened by 6 bases and J by 2 bases, with 11 bases between the two germline ends. CDR3 in amino acids: CASSGGTTYEQYF. The CDR3 region has the DNA TGTGCCAGCAGTGGGGGAACCACCTACGAGCAGTACTTC. The complete variable domain, with remaining parts taken from reference TRBV7-9 and TRBJ2-7, reads DTGVSQNPRHKITKRGQNVTFRCDPISEHNRLYWYRQTLGQGPEFLTYFQNEAQLEKSRLLSDRFSAERPKGSFSTLEIQRTEQGDSAMYLCASSGGTTYEQYFGPGTRLTVT.

The rearrangement joins TRBV3-1 to TRBJ1-1; 7 bases map to TRBD1. The germline CDR1 and CDR2 sequences are LGHDT and YNNKEL (reference sequence). Trimming at V came to 4 bases and at J to 4 bases, leaving 12 bases not matched to a gene. This CDR3 is 16 amino acids long. The CDR3 bases are TGTGCCAGCAGCCGACGCCAGACAGGGTATGGCACTGAAGCTTTCTTT. Translated, it gives CASSRRQTGYGTEAFF.

This chain joins TRBV20-1 and TRBJ2-5; 9 nucleotides agree with TRBD2. After removal of 0 bases from V and 2 bases from J, the junction contained 7 bases not matched to a gene. From germline, CDR1 is DFQATT and CDR2 SNEGSKA (reference sequence). The CDR3 spans 16 residues. The DNA of the CDR3 is TGCAGTGCTAGAGATAGCAGCGGGGGGTCACAAGAGACCCAGTACTTC. Residues: CSARDSSGGSQETQYF.

This clonotype was seen ten or more times. The rearrangement links TRBV29-1 to TRBJ2-1; TRBD1 agrees at 9 bases. The V gene's germline CDR1 is SQVTM and CDR2 ANQGSEA. This CDR3 contains 14 residues. With V trimmed by 6 bases and J by 7 bases, 10 bases remained unmatched. CDR3: CSVFPGQGRNEQFF. CDR3 coding DNA: TGCAGCGTCTTTCCGGGACAGGGACGTAATGAGCAGTTCTTC.

As concerns this clonotype: An end of the junction does not agree with germline; a read error may underlie this. The gene calls are TRBV3-1 and TRBJ2-2, with a tentative D call TRBD2 (5 bases). In germline, CDR1 is LGHDT, CDR2 YNNKEL (reference sequence). The CDR3 consists of 15 residues. CDR3 DNA: TGTGCCAGCACCCAAGTCGGGGTGAACACCGGGGAGCTGTTTTTT. Amino acid sequence: CASTQVGVNTGELFF.

The sample holds a few counts of this clonotype. V gene TRBV20-1 combines with J gene TRBJ1-4; 7 nucleotides align to TRBD1. With V trimmed by 5 bases and J by 4 bases, 7 bases remained unmatched. Germline values: CDR1 DFQATT, CDR2 SNEGSKA (reference sequence). The CDR3 extends over 14 amino acids. CDR3 protein: CSALRTGNNEKLFF. DNA for the CDR3: TGCAGTGCTCTCCGGACAGGAAATAATGAAAAACTGTTTTTT.

This clonotype was observed a handful of times. This chain connects TRBV20-1 to TRBJ2-3; 7 positions match TRBD2. In germline, CDR1 is DFQATT, CDR2 SNEGSKA (reference sequence). Trimming at V came to 6 bases and at J to 4 bases, leaving 13 bases not matched to a gene. The CDR3 is 15 residues long. The CDR3 sequence: CSAPNGVAGADTQYF. CDR3 in DNA: TGCAGTGCCCCTAACGGAGTAGCGGGCGCAGATACGCAGTATTTT.

This clonotype was picked up a small number of times. The CDR3 nucleotides are TGTGCCAGCAGCGATAGCGGACTCTCCTACGAGCAGTACTTC. Residues: CASSDSGLSYEQYF. This chain joins TRBV7-2 and TRBJ2-7; D may be TRBD2 (6 bases). Trimming took 5 bases from V and 0 from J, leaving 11 bases between them. Germline V CDR1 and CDR2: SGHTA, FQGNSA. The CDR3 length is 14 residues.

The rearrangement joins TRBV11-3 to TRBJ2-1; TRBD2 aligns across 8 bases. The CDR3 consists of 16 residues. Germline V gene data show CDR1 as SGHNT and CDR2 as YENEEA. Trimming cost V 2 bases and J 7 bases; bases outside gene matches: 10. CDR3 in DNA: TGTGCCAGCAGCTTAAAGGAGCTAGCGGGTAGTAATGAGCAGTTCTTC. Residues: CASSLKELAGSNEQFF.

This clonotype has more than one count but fewer than ten. The rearrangement links TRBV2 to TRBJ2-1, with D hard to call. The CDR3 has 14 amino acids. Germline-derived CDR1 and CDR2 are SNHLY and FYNNEI. Trimming removed 8 bases at V and 6 bases at J, with 17 bases between. CDR3 bases: TGTGCCAGCGTCCGTACTTCTCCTGGCAATGAGCAGTTCTTC. Amino acid sequence: CASVRTSPGNEQFF.

This sequence joins TRBV10-3 and TRBJ2-1; tentatively, D is TRBD2 (6 bases). V was clipped by 4 bases and J by 9 bases, with 16 bases between them. Germline V CDR1 and CDR2: ENHRY, SYGVKD. The CDR3 totals 14 residues. The CDR3 protein is CAISGGLARIEQFF. In DNA form, the CDR3 reads TGTGCCATCAGTGGGGGCCTAGCGCGGATTGAGCAGTTCTTC.

This rearrangement joins TRBV12-3 or TRBV12-4 to TRBJ2-3; D possibly matches TRBD1 or TRBD2 (5 bases each). CDR3 length: 18 residues. V was clipped by 6 bases and J by 0 bases, with 22 bases between them. DNA for the CDR3: TGTGCCAGCAGCCTCCCTCTCCGGGACCCACCTAGCACAGATACGCAGTATTTT. Protein product: CASSLPLRDPPSTDTQYF.

The chain joins TRBV29-1 to TRBJ2-1; 9 bases are shared with TRBD2. V shed 8 bases and J 9 bases; nucleotides not matched to a gene: 11. Germline V gene lookup returns CDR1 SQVTM and CDR2 ANQGSEA. The CDR3 sequence is 13 residues long. The CDR3 here is CSPVISGGGEQFF. The CDR3 nucleotides read TGCAGCCCCGTCATTAGCGGGGGTGGTGAGCAGTTCTTC.

This clonotype was seen only a few times. CDR3 in amino acids: CSVEVLGGTEAFF. The DNA of the CDR3 is TGCAGCGTTGAAGTTCTAGGGGGCACTGAAGCTTTCTTT. This sequence joins TRBV29-1 and TRBJ1-1, with a weak D call TRBD1 (6 bases). This CDR3 contains 13 residues. Germline CDR1 and CDR2: SQVTM and ANQGSEA. Trimming cost V 1 base and J 4 bases, with 10 bases left between them.

The rearrangement links TRBV7-9 to TRBJ1-5; the D is unclear. Looked up from germline, CDR1 is SEHNR and CDR2 is FQNEAQ (reference sequence). CDR3 length equals 13 residues. V shed 2 bases and J shed 6 bases, with 8 bases lying between them. The CDR3 protein is CASSLSYGQPQHF. The CDR3, as DNA: TGTGCCAGCAGCTTATCCTACGGTCAGCCCCAGCATTTT.

The rearrangement uses TRBV6-5 and TRBJ1-6; D call uncertain. The CDR3 contains 13 residues. The V gene's germline CDR1 is MNHEY and CDR2 SVGAGI. V was cut by 2 bases and J by 8 bases, with 7 bases left in between. The CDR3 here is CASSYERDSPLHF. The CDR3 DNA follows: TGTGCCAGCAGTTACGAGAGGGATTCACCCCTCCACTTT.

The sample holds a few counts of this clonotype. This chain links TRBV14 with TRBJ2-7; D is possibly TRBD1 or TRBD2 (6 bases each). Germline V gene sequence: CDR1 SGHDN, CDR2 FVKESK. Trimming shortened V by 4 bases and J by 6 bases, and 13 bases separated the two germline ends. There are 13 residues in the CDR3. The CDR3 coding sequence is TGTGCCAGCAGCCCCGGGGGCAACCGCGAGCAGTACTTC. Encoded protein: CASSPGGNREQYF.

CDR3 DNA sequence: TGTGCCAGCAGACCCCTGGGACAGGAAGAGACCCAGTACTTC. Encoded protein: CASRPLGQEETQYF. The chain recombines TRBV27 with TRBJ2-5; TRBD1 agrees at 8 bases. Germline V CDR1 and CDR2: MNHEY, SMNVEV (reference sequence). The length of the CDR3 is 14 residues. The V and J ends lost 6 bases and 3 bases, in that order; junction bases with no gene match: 6.